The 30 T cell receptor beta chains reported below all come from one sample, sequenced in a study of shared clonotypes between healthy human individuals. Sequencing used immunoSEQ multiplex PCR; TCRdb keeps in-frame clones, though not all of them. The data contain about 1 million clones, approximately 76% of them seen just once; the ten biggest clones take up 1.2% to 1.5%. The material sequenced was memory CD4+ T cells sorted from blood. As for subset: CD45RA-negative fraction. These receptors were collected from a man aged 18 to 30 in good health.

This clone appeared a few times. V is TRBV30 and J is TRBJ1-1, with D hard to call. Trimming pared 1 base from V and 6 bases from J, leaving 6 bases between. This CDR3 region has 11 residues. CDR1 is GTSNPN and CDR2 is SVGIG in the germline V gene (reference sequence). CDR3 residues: CAWSGSAEAFF. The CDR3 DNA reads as TGTGCCTGGAGTGGGTCGGCTGAAGCTTTCTTT. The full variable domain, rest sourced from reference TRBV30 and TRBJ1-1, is SQTIHQWPATLVQPVGSPLSLECTVEGTSNPNLYWYRQAAGRGLQLLFYSVGIGQISSEVPQNLSASRPQDRQFILSSKKLLLSDSGFYLCAWSGSAEAFFGQGTRLTVV.

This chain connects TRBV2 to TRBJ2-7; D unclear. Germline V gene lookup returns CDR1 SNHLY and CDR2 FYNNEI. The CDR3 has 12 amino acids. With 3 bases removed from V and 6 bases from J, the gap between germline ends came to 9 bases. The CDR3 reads CASSEGWVEQYF. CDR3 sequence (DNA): TGTGCCAGCAGTGAGGGTTGGGTCGAGCAGTACTTC.

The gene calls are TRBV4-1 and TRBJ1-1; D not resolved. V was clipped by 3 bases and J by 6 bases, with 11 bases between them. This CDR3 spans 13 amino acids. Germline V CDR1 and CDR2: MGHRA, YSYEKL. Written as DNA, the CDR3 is TGCGCCAGCAGCCACTATGGGAGAGCTGAAGCTTTCTTT. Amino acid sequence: CASSHYGRAEAFF.

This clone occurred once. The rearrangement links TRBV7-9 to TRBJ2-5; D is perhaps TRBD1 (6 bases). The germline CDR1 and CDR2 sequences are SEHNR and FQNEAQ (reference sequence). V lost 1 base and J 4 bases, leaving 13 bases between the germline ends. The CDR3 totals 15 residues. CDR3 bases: TGTGCCAGCAGCTTAGTTGGTCTAGGGGGAGAGACCCAGTACTTC. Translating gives CASSLVGLGGETQYF. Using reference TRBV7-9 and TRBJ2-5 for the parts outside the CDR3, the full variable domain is DTGVSQNPRHKITKRGQNVTFRCDPISEHNRLYWYRQTLGQGPEFLTYFQNEAQLEKSRLLSDRFSAERPKGSFSTLEIQRTEQGDSAMYLCASSLVGLGGETQYFGPGTRLLVL.

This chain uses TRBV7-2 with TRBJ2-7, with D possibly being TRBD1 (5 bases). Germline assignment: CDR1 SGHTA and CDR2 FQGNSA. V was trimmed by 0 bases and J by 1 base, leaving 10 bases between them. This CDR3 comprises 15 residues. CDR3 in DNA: TGTGCCAGCAGCTTAGCTTTGGGGCAGTCCTACGAGCAGTACTTC. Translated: CASSLALGQSYEQYF.

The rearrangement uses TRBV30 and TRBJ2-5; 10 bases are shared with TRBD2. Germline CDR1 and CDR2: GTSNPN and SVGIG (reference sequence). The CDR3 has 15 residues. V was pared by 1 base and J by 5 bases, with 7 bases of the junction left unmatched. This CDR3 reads CAWSGSGGVTETQYF. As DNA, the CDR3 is TGTGCCTGGAGTGGGAGCGGGGGGGTCACGGAGACCCAGTACTTC.

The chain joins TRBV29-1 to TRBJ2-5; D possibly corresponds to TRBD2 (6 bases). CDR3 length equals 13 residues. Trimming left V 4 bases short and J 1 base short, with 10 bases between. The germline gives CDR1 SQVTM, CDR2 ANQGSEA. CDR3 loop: CSVVGRFQETQYF. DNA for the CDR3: TGCAGCGTTGTTGGGAGGTTCCAAGAGACCCAGTACTTC.

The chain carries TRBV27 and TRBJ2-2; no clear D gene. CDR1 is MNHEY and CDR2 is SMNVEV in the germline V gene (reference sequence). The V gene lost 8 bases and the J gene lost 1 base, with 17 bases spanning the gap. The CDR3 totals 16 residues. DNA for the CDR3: TGTGCCAGCGGAACCCGAACCAGGATGAACACCGGGGAGCTGTTTTTT. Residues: CASGTRTRMNTGELFF.

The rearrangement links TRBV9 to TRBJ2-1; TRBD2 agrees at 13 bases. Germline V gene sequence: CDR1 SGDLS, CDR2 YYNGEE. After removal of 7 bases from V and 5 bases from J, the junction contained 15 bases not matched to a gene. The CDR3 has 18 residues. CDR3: CASGVGLAGTTSHNEQFF. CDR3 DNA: TGTGCCAGCGGGGTGGGACTAGCGGGAACTACCAGCCACAATGAGCAGTTCTTC.

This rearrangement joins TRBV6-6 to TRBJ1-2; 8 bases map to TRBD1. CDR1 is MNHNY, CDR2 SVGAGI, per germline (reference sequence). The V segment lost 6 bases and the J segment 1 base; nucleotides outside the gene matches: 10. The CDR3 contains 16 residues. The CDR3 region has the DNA TGTGCCAGCAGACTCCCGGGACAGGTGGTTAACTATGGCTACACCTTC. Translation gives CASRLPGQVVNYGYTF.

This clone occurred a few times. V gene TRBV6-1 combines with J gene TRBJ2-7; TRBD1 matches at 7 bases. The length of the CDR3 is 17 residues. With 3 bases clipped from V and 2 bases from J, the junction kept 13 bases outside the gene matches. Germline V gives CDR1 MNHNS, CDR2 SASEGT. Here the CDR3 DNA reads TGTGCCAGCAGTGACCCAAATCGGACAGGAAAGACCTACGAGCAGTACTTC. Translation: CASSDPNRTGKTYEQYF.

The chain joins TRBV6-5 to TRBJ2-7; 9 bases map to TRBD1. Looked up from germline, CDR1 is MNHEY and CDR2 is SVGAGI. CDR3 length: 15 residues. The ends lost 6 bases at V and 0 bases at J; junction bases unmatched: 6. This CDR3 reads CASRNGQGSSYEQYF. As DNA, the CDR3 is TGTGCCAGCAGAAATGGACAGGGGAGCTCCTACGAGCAGTACTTC.

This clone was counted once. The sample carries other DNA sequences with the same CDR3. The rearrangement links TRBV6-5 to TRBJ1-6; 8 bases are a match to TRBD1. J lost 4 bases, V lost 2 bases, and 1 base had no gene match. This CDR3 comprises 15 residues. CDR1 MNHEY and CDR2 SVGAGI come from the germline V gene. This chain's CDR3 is CASSYGQGYNSPLHF. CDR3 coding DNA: TGTGCCAGCAGTTACGGACAGGGTTATAATTCACCCCTCCACTTT.

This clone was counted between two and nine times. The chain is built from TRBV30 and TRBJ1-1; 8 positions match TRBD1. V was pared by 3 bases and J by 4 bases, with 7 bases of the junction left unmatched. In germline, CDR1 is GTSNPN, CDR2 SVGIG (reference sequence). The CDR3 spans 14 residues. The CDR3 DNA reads TGTGCCTGGAGGAACAGGGGGGGGAGCACTGAAGCTTTCTTT. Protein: CAWRNRGGSTEAFF.

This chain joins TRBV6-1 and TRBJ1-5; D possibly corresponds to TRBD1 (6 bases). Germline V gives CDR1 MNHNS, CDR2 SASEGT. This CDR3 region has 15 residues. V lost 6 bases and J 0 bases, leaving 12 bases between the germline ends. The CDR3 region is CASSGGSFSNQPQHF. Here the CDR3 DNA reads TGTGCCAGCAGCGGGGGCAGTTTTAGCAATCAGCCCCAGCATTTT.

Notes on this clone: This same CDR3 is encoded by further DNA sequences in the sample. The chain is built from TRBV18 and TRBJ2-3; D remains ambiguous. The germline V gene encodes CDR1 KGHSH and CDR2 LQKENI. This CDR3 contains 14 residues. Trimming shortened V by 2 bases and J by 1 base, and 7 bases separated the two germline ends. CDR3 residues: CASSPFSGTDTQYF. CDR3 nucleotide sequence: TGTGCCAGCTCACCATTTTCGGGCACAGATACGCAGTATTTT.

The CDR3 sequence is CASSIEEDQPQHF. CDR3 bases: TGTGCCAGTAGTATAGAGGAAGATCAGCCCCAGCATTTT. This chain links TRBV19 with TRBJ1-5; no clear D gene. This CDR3 has 13 amino acids. CDR1 and CDR2 (germline): LNHDA, SQIVND (reference sequence). The V and J ends lost 0 bases and 5 bases respectively, with 5 bases between them.

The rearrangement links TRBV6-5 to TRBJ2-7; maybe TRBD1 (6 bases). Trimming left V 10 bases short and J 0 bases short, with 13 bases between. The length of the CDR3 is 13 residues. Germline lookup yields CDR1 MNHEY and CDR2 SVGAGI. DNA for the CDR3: TGTGCCACAACAGGGTACTCCTCCTACGAGCAGTACTTC. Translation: CATTGYSSYEQYF.

CDR3 amino acids: CASSLVALPGVFF. CDR3 DNA: TGTGCCAGCAGCTTAGTCGCGCTCCCTGGGGTGTTCTTC. The chain uses TRBV7-2 and TRBJ2-1, with D uncertain. The CDR3 sequence is 13 residues long. The germline CDR1 and CDR2 sequences are SGHTA and FQGNSA. V was trimmed by 1 base and J by 15 bases, leaving 16 bases between them.

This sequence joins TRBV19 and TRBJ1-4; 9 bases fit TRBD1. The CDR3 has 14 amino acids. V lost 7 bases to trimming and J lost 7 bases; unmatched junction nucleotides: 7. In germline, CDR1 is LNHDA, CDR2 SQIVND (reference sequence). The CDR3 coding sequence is TGTGCCAGTACCCCACAGGGGGCTAGTGAAAAACTGTTTTTT. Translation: CASTPQGASEKLFF.

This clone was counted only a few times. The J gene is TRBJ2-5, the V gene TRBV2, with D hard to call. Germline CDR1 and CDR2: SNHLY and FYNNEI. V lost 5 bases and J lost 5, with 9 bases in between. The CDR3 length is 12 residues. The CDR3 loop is CASSMLRETQYF. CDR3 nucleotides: TGTGCCAGCAGTATGCTACGGGAGACCCAGTACTTC.

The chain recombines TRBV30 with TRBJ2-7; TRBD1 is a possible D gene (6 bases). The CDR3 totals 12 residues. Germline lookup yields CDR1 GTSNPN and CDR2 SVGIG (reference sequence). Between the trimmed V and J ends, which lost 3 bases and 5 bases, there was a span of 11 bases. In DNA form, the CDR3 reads TGTGCCTGGAGCGATAACAGGGACGAGCAGTACTTC. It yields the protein CAWSDNRDEQYF.

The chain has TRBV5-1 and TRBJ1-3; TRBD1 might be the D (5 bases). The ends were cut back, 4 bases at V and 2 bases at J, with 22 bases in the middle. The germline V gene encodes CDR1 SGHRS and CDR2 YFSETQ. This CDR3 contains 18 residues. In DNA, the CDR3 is TGCGCCAGCAGCCTTTTCGAACAGGCCGCGGGGGCTGGAAACACCATATATTTT. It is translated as CASSLFEQAAGAGNTIYF.

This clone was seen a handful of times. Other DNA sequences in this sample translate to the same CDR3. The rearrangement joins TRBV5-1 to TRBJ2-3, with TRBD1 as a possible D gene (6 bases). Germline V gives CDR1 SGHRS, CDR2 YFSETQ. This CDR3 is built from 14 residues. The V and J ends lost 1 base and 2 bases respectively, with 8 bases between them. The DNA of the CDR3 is TGCGCCAGCAGCTTGCAGGGGACCACAGATACGCAGTATTTT. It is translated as CASSLQGTTDTQYF.

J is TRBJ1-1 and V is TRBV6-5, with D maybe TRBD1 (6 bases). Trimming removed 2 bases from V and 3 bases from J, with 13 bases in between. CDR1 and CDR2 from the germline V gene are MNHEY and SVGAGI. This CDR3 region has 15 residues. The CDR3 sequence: CASSYQGTGDTEAFF. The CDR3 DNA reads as TGTGCCAGCAGTTACCAGGGGACGGGAGACACTGAAGCTTTCTTT.

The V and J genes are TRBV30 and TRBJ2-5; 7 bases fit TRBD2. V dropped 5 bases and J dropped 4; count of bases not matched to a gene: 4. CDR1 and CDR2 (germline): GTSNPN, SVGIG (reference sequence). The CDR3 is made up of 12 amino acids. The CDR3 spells CAWGPGGETQYF. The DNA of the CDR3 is TGTGCCTGGGGGCCGGGGGGAGAGACCCAGTACTTC.

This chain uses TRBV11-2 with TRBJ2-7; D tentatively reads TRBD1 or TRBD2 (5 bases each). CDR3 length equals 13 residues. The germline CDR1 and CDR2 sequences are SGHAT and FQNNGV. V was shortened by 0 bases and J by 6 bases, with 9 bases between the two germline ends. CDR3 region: CASSLEGVGEQYF. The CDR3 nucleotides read TGTGCCAGCAGCTTAGAGGGGGTAGGCGAGCAGTACTTC.

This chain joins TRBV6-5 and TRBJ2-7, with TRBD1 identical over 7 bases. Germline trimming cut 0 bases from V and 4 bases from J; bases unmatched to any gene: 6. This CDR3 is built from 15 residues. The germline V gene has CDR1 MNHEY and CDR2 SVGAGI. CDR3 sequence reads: CASSYSGRTGYEQYF. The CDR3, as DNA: TGTGCCAGCAGTTACTCGGGGCGGACAGGTTACGAGCAGTACTTC.

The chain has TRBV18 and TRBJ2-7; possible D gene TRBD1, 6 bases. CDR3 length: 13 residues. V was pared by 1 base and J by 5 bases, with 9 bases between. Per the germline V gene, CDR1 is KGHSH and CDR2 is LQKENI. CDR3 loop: CASSPRQGHEQYF. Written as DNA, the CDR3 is TGTGCCAGCTCACCACGGCAGGGGCACGAGCAGTACTTC. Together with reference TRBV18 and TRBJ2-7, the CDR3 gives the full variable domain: NAGVMQNPRHLVRRRGQEARLRCSPMKGHSHVYWYRQLPEEGLKFMVYLQKENIIDESGMPKERFSAEFPKEGPSILRIQQVVRGDSAAYFCASSPRQGHEQYFGPGTRLTVT.

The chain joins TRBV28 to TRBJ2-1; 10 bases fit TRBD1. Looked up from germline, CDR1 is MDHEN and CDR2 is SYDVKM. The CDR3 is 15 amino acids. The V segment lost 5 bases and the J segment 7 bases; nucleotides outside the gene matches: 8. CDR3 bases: TGTGCCAGCAGTATCTCTCGACAGGGGGCAAATGAGCAGTTCTTC. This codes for CASSISRQGANEQFF.